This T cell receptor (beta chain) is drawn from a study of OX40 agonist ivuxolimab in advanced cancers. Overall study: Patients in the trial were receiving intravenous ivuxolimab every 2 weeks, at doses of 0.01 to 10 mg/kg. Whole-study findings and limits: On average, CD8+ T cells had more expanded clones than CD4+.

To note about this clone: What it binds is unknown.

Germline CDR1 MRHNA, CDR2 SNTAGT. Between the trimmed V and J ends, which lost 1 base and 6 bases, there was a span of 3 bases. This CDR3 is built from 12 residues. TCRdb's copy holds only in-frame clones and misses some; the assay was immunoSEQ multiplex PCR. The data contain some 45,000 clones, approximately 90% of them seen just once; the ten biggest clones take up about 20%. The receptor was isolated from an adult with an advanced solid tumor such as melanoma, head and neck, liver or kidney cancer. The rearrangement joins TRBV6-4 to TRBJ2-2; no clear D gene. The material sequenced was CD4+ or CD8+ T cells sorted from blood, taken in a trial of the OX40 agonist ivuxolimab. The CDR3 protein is CASSDYSGELFF. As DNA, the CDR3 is TGTGCCAGCAGTGACTATTCCGGGGAGCTGTTTTTT.